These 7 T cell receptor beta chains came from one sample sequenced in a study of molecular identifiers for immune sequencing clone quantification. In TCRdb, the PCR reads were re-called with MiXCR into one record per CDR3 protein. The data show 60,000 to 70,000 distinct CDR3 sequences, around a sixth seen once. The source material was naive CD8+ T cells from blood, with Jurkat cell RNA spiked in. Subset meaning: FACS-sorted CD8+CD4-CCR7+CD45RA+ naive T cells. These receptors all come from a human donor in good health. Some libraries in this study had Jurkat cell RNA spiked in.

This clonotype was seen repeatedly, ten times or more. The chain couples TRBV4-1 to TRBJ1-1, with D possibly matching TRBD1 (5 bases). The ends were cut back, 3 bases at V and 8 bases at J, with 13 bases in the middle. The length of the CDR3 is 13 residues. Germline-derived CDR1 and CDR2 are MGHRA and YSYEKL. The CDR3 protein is CASSQGGFGEAFF. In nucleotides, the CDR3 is TGCGCCAGCAGCCAGGGGGGGTTCGGGGAAGCTTTCTTT.

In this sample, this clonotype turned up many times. The CDR3, as DNA: TGTGCCAGCAGCTTGGGTGTAGGGGGGGCTTGGACTGAAGCTTTCTTT. This codes for CASSLGVGGAWTEAFF. V usage is TRBV5-6 and J usage is TRBJ1-1; TRBD1 is a possible D gene (6 bases). The germline gives CDR1 SGHDT, CDR2 YYEEEE. This CDR3 has 16 amino acids. Trimming shortened V by 0 bases and J by 5 bases, and 17 bases separated the two germline ends.

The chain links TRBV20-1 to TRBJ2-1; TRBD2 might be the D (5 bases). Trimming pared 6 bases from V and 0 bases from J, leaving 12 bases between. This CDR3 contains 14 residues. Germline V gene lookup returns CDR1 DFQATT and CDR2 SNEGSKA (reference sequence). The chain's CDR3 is CSASGGLSYNEQFF. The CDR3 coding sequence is TGCAGTGCAAGTGGCGGACTCTCCTACAATGAGCAGTTCTTC.

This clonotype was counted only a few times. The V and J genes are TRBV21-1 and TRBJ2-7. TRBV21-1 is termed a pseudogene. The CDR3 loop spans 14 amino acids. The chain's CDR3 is CASSSFPNSYEQYF. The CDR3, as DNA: TGTGCCAGCAGCAGCTTCCCAAACTCCTACGAGCAGTACTTC.

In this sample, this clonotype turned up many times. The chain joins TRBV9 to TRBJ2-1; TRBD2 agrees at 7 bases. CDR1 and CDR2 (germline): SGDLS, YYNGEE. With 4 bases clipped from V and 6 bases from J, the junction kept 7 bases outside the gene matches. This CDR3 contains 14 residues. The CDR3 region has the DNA TGTGCCAGCAGCCCCCGGGCTAGCGGCAATGAGCAGTTCTTC. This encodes CASSPRASGNEQFF.

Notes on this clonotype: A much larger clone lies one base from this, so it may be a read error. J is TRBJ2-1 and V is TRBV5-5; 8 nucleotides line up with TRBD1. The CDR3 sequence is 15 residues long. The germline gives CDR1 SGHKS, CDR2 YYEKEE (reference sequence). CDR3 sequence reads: CASSLNRGSGGERFF. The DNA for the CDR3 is TGTGCCAGCAGCTTAAACAGGGGGTCAGGGGGTGAGCGGTTCTTC. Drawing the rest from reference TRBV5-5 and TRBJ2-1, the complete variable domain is DAGVTQSPTHLIKTRGQQVTLRCSPISGHKSVSWYQQVLGQGPQFIFQYYEKEERGRGNFPDRFSARQFPNYSSELNVNALLLGDSALYLCASSLNRGSGGERFFGPGTRLTVL.

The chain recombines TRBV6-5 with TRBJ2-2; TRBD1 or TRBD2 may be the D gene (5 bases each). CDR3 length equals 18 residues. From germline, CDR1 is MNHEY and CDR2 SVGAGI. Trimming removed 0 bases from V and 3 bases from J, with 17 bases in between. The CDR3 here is CASSYSIVGDPHTGELFF. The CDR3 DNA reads TGTGCCAGCAGTTACTCGATAGTAGGGGACCCACACACCGGGGAGCTGTTTTTT.